This TCR beta chain was found in a study of CD8+ T cells in alopecia areata. Germline values: CDR1 SGHRS, CDR2 YFSETQ. The CDR3 has 16 amino acids. With 0 bases removed from V and 4 bases from J, the gap between germline ends came to 11 bases. As to treatment: oral pan-JAK inhibitor, 5-10 mg twice daily. Sequencing relied on a cDNA template that was reverse transcribed from extracted RNA. Libraries were prepared by immunoSEQ multiplex PCR; TCRdb keeps only in-frame clonotypes and omits some of them. In the table there are roughly 110,000 clones, roughly 89% of which are singletons. The sample holds a few counts of this clone.

The specimen was CD8+ T cells sorted from blood, collected at week 24, from a patient treated with tofacitinib. The rearrangement joins TRBV5-1 to TRBJ2-6; D is ambiguous. This clonotype was sampled from a human donor with alopecia areata. The CDR3 bases are TGCGCCAGCAGCTTGGAGGGCCAGGCAGGGGCCAACGTCCTGACTTTC. Translating gives CASSLEGQAGANVLTF.